A single count supports the clone carrying this TCR beta chain. Its antigen is not identified. The sample belongs to a study of cytomegalovirus exposure and HLA in healthy donors. Study-wide background: According to later analysis, the same platform produced the 110 or so validation and 666 first-cohort repertoires. Findings of the study overall: There were a few CMV-associated chains whose specificity for CMV antigens was confirmed in vitro. According to a subsequent analysis, TCR clusters from the first cohort were inclined to appear together in the roughly 120 validation repertoires.

Trimming at V came to 2 bases and at J to 3 bases, leaving 2 bases not matched to a gene. Germline V gene data show CDR1 as LGHNT and CDR2 as FRNRAP. CDR3 length equals 15 residues. Sequencing used immunoSEQ multiplex PCR; TCRdb keeps in-frame clones, though not all of them. The sample includes approximately 150,000 clones, 91% of them seen just once. This receptor was identified in a young woman in good health and CMV-seropositive. The chain couples TRBV12-5 to TRBJ1-1, with TRBD1 identical over 11 bases. Sequencing was done on a sample of PBMCs. The CDR3 DNA sequence: TGTGCTAGTGGTTTGAGGGGACAGGGGGACACTGAAGCTTTCTTT. Translated: CASGLRGQGDTEAFF.